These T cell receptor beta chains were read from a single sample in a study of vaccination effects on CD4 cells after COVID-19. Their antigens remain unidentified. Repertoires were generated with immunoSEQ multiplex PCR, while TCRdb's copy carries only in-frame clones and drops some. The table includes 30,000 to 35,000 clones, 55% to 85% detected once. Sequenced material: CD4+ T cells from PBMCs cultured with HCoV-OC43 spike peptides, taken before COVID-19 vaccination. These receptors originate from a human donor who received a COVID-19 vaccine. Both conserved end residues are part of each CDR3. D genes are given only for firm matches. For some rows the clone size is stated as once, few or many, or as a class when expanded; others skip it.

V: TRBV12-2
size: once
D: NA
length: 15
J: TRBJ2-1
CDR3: CASRLVSRGENEQFF
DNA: TGTGCAAGTCGCTTAGTGTCCAGGGGGGAGAATGAGCAGTTCTTC

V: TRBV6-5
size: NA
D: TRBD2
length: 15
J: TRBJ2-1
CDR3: CASSPERGGYNEQFF
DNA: TGTGCCAGCAGTCCAGAGCGGGGGGGCTACAATGAGCAGTTCTTC

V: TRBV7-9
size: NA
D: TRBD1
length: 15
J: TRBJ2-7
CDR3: CASSFRDRDTYEQYF
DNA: TGTGCCAGCAGCTTCCGGGACAGGGACACCTACGAGCAGTACTTC

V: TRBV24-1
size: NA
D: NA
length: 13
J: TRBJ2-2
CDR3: CATKAGATGELFF
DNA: TGTGCCACCAAGGCGGGGGCCACCGGGGAGCTGTTTTTT

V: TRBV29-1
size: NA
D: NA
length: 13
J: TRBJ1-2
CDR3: CSVEDRTAYGYTF
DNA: TGCAGCGTTGAAGATCGGACGGCCTATGGCTACACCTTC

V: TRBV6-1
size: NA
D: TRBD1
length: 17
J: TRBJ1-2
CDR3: CASSDAVGGGQAYGYTF
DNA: TGTGCCAGCAGTGATGCGGTTGGAGGGGGACAGGCCTATGGCTACACCTTC

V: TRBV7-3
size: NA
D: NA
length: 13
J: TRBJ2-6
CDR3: CASTNSGANVLTF
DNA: TGTGCCAGCACCAATAGTGGGGCCAACGTCCTGACTTTC

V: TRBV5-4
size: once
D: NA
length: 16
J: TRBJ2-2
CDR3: CASSLGGNIDTGELFF
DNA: TGTGCCAGCAGCTTGGGAGGCAACATAGACACCGGGGAGCTGTTTTTT

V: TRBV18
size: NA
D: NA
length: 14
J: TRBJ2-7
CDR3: CASSPTGGSYEQYF
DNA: TGTGCCAGCTCACCGACTGGGGGGTCCTACGAGCAGTACTTC

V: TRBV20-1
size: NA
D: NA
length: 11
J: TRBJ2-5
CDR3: CSAAPQETQYF
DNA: TGCAGTGCTGCCCCCCAAGAGACCCAGTACTTC

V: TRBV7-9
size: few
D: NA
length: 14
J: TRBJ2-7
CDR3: CASSLTEDSYEQYF
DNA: TGTGCCAGCAGCTTAACGGAGGACTCCTACGAGCAGTACTTC

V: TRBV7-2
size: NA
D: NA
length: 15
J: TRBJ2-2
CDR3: CASSLGTVLTGELFF
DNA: TGTGCCAGCAGCTTAGGGACAGTTCTAACCGGGGAGCTGTTTTTT

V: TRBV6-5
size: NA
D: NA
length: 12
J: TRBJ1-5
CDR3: CASSSPNQPQHF
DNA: TGTGCCAGCAGTTCACCGAATCAGCCCCAGCATTTT

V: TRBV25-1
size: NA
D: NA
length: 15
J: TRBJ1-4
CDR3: CASGPLGDTTGKLFF
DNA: TGTGCCAGCGGGCCTTTGGGGGACACCACGGGAAAACTGTTTTTT

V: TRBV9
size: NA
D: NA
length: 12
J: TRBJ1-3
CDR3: CASGGNGNTIYF
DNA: TGTGCCAGCGGGGGTAATGGAAACACCATATATTTT

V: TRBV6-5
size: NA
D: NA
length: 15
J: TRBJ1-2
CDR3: CASSYRAANYYGYTF
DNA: TGTGCCAGCAGTTACCGGGCAGCCAACTACTATGGCTACACCTTC

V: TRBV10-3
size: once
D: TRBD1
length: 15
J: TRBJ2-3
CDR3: CAISANRGPTYTQYF
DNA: TGTGCCATCAGTGCTAACAGGGGTCCCACGTATACGCAGTATTTT

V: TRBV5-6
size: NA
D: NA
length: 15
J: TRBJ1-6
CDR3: CASSLAGAYNSPLHF
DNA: TGTGCCAGCAGCTTGGCGGGGGCTTATAATTCACCCCTCCACTTT

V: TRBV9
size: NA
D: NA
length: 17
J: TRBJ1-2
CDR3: CASSVDLAGRLNYGYTF
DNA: TGTGCCAGCAGCGTAGACCTAGCGGGGCGACTTAACTATGGCTACACCTTC

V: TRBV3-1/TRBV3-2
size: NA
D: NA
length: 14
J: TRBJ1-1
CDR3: CASSLIGAHTEAFF
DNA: TGTGCCAGCAGCCTCATTGGGGCCCACACTGAAGCTTTCTTT

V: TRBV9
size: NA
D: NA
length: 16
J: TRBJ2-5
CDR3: CASSVGGSRSRETQYF
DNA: TGTGCCAGCAGCGTAGGTGGTAGCCGGTCGCGAGAGACCCAGTACTTC

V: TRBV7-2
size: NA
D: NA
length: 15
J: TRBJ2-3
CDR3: CASSLDGYTTDTQYF
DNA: TGTGCCAGCAGCTTGGACGGATACACCACAGATACGCAGTATTTT

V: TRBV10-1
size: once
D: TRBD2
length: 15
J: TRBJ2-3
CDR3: CASRGTSEATDTQYF
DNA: TGCGCCAGCAGGGGGACTAGCGAGGCCACAGATACGCAGTATTTT

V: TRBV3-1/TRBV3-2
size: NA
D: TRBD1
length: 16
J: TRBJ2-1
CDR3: CASSRFRTGPYNEQFF
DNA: TGTGCCAGCAGCCGGTTCCGGACAGGGCCCTACAATGAGCAGTTCTTC

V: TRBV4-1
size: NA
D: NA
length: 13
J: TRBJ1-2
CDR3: CASSHETGARYTF
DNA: TGCGCCAGCAGCCATGAAACAGGAGCTCGCTACACCTTC

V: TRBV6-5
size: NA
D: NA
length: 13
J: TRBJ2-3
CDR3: CASTQTSTDTQYF
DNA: TGTGCCAGCACCCAGACTAGCACAGATACGCAGTATTTT

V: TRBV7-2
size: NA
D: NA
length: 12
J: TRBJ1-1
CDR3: CASSSLLSEAFF
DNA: TGTGCCAGCAGCTCCCTTTTATCTGAAGCTTTCTTT

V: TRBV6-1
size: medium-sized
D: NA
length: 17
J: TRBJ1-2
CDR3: CASSEQGGAGAFYGYTF
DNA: TGTGCCAGCAGTGAACAAGGGGGGGCAGGGGCTTTCTATGGCTACACCTTC

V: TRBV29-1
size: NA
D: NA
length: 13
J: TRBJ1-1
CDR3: CSVDYSKGTEAFF
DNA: TGCAGCGTTGATTACAGCAAAGGCACTGAAGCTTTCTTT

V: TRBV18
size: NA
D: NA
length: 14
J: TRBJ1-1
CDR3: CASSPRTQGSEAFF
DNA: TGTGCCAGCTCACCACGAACACAGGGATCCGAAGCTTTCTTT

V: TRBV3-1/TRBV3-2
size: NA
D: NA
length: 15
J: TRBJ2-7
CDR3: CASSQAGGGGYEQYF
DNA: TGTGCCAGCAGCCAAGCGGGCGGTGGGGGCTACGAGCAGTACTTC

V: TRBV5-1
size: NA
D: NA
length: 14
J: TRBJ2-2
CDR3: CASSLADSTGELFF
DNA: TGCGCCAGCAGCTTGGCGGACAGCACCGGGGAGCTGTTTTTT

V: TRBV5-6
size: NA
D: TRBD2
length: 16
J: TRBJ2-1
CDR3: CASSLRGGAVPNEQFF
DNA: TGTGCCAGCAGCCTACGCGGGGGGGCAGTACCCAATGAGCAGTTCTTC

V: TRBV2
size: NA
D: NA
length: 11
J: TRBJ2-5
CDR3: CASSERVSQYF
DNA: TGTGCCAGCAGTGAGCGGGTTTCCCAGTACTTC

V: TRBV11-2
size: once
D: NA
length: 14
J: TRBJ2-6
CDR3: CASSLIGGANVLTF
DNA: TGTGCCAGCAGCTTAATTGGGGGGGCCAACGTCCTGACTTTC

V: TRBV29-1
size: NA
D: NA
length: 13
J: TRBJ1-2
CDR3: CSAGGGSGYGYTF
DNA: TGCAGCGCCGGGGGGGGCTCGGGCTATGGCTACACCTTC

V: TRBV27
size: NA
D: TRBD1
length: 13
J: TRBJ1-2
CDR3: CASSSRQGNGYTF
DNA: TGTGCCAGCAGTTCGCGACAGGGGAATGGCTACACCTTC

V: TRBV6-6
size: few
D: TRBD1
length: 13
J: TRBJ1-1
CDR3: CASSYLDRTEAFF
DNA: TGTGCCAGCAGTTACTTGGACAGGACTGAAGCTTTCTTT

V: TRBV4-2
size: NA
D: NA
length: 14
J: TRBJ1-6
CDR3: CASSQERTNSPLHF
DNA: TGTGCCAGCAGCCAAGAGAGGACCAATTCACCCCTCCACTTT

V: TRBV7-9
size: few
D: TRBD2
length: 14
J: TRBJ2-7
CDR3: CASGFRAAGDEQYF
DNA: TGTGCCAGCGGTTTTCGGGCGGCGGGGGACGAGCAGTACTTC

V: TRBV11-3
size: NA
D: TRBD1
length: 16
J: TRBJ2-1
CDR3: CASSRRQGDSYNEQFF
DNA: TGTGCCAGCAGTCGCAGACAGGGGGACTCCTACAATGAGCAGTTCTTC